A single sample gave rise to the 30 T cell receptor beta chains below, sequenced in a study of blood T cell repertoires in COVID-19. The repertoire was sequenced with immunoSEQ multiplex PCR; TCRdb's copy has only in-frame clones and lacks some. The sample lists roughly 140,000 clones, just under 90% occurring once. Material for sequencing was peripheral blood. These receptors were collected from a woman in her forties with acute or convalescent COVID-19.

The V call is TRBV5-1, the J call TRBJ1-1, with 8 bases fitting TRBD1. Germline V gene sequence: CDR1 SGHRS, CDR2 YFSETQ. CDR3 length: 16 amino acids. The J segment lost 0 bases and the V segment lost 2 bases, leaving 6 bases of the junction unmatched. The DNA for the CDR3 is TGCGCCAGCAGCTTAGGACAGGGAAGGATGAACACTGAAGCTTTCTTT. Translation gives CASSLGQGRMNTEAFF.

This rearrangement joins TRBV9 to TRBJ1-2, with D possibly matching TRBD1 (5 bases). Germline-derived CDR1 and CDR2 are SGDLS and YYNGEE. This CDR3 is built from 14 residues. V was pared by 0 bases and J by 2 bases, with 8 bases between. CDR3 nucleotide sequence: TGTGCCAGCAGCGTAGGCTACAGGAACTATGGCTACACCTTC. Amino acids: CASSVGYRNYGYTF.

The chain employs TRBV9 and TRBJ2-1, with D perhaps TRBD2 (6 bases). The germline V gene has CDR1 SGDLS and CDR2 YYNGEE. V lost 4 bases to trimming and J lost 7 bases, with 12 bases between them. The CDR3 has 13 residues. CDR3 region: CASSHGSENEQFF. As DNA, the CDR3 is TGTGCCAGCAGCCACGGGAGTGAGAATGAGCAGTTCTTC.

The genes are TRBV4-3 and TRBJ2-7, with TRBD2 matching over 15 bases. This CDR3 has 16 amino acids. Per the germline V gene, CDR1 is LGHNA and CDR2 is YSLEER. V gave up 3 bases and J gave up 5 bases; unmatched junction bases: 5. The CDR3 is CASSQGLAGGAHEQYF. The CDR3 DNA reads TGCGCCAGCAGCCAGGGACTAGCGGGGGGAGCTCACGAGCAGTACTTC.

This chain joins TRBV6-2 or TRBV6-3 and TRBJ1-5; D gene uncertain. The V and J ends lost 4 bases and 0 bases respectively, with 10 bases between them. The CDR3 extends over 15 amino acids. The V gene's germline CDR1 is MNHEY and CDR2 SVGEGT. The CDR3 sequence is CASSSRAYSNQPQHF. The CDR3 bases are TGTGCCAGCAGTTCGCGCGCATATAGCAATCAGCCCCAGCATTTT.

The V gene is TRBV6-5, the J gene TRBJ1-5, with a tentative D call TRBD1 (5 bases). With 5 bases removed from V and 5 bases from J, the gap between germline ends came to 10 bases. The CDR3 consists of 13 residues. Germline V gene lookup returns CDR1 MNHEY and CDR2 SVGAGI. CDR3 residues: CASSTLGDQPQHF. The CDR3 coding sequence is TGTGCCAGCAGTACCCTAGGGGATCAGCCCCAGCATTTT.

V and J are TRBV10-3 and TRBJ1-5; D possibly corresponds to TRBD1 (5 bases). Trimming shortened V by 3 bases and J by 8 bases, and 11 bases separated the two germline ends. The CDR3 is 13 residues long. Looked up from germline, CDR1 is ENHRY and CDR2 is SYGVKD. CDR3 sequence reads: CAISDGRGEPQHF. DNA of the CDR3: TGTGCCATCAGTGACGGGAGGGGTGAGCCCCAGCATTTT.

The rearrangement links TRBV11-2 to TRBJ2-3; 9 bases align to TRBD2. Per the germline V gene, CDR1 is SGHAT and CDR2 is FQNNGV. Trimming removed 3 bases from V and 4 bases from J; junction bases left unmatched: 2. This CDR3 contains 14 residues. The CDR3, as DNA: TGTGCCAGCAGCTTGGGACTAGCTTCAGATACGCAGTATTTT. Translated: CASSLGLASDTQYF.

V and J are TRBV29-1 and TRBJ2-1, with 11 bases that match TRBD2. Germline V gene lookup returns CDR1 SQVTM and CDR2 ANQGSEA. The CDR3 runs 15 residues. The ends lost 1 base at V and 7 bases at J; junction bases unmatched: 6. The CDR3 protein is CSVEGASGRTNEQFF. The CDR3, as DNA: TGCAGCGTTGAAGGAGCTAGCGGGAGGACAAATGAGCAGTTCTTC.

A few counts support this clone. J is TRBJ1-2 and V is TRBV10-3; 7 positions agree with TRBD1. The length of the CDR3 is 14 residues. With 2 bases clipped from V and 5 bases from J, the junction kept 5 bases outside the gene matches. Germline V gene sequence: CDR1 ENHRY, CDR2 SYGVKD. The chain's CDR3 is CAISEQGRGYGYTF. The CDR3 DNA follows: TGTGCCATCAGTGAGCAGGGCAGGGGGTATGGCTACACCTTC.

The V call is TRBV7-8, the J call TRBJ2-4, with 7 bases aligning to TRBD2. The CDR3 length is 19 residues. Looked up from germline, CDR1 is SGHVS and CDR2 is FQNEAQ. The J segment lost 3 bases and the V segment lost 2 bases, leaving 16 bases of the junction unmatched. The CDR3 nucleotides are TGTGCCAGCAGCTTAAGTAATCTAGCGGATGCCCAGGTCAAAAACATTCAGTACTTC. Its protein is CASSLSNLADAQVKNIQYF.

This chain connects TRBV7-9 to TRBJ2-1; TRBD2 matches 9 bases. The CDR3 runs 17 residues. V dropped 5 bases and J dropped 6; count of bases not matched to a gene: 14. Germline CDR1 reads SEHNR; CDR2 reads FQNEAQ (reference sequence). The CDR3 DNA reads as TGTGCCAGCAGCCCCAGACTTACAGCGGGAGGTCTCAATGAGCAGTTCTTC. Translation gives CASSPRLTAGGLNEQFF.

The CDR3 bases are TGTGCCAGCAGCTACAGAGATTCTAACTATGGCTACACCTTC. This codes for CASSYRDSNYGYTF. V and J are TRBV7-8 and TRBJ1-2; unclear D gene. In germline, CDR1 is SGHVS, CDR2 FQNEAQ. Trimming removed 4 bases from V and 0 bases from J, with 9 bases in between. The CDR3 spans 14 residues.

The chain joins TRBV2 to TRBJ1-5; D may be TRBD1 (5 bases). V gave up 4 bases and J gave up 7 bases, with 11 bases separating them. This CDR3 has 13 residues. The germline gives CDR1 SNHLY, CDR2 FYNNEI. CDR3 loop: CASSADREQPQHF. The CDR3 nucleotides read TGTGCCAGCAGTGCCGACAGAGAACAGCCCCAGCATTTT.

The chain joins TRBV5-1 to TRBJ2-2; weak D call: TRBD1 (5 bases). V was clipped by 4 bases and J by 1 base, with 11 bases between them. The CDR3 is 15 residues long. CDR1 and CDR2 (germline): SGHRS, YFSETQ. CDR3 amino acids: CASSLDQGNTGELFF. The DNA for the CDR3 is TGCGCCAGCAGCCTTGACCAGGGGAACACCGGGGAGCTGTTTTTT.

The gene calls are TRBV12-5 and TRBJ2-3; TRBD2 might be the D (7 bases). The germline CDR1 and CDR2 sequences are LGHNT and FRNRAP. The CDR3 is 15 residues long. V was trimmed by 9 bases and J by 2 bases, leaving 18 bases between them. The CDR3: CASRPGGLNTDTQYF. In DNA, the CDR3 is TGTGCTAGCAGACCCGGGGGGCTTAACACAGATACGCAGTATTTT.

CDR3 sequence reads: CASSQGGVGEKLFF. For the CDR3, the DNA is TGCGCCAGCAGCCAAGGGGGGGTAGGTGAAAAACTGTTTTTT. The rearrangement links TRBV4-1 to TRBJ1-4, with a possible D match to TRBD1 (5 bases). CDR3 size: 14 residues. Germline V CDR1 and CDR2: MGHRA, YSYEKL. V was shortened by 1 base and J by 7 bases, with 10 bases between the two germline ends.

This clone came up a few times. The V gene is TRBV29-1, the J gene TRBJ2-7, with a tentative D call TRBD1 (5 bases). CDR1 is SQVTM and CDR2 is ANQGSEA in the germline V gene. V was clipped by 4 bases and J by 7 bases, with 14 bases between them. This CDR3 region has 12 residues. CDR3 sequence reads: CSVARQGWEQYF. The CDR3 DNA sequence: TGCAGCGTTGCCCGGCAGGGCTGGGAGCAGTACTTC.

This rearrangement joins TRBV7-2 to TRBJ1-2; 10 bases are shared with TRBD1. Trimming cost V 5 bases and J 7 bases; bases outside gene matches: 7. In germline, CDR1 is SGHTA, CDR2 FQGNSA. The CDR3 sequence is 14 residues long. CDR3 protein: CASSARQGAGGYTF. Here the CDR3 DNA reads TGTGCCAGCAGCGCAAGACAGGGGGCGGGTGGCTACACCTTC.

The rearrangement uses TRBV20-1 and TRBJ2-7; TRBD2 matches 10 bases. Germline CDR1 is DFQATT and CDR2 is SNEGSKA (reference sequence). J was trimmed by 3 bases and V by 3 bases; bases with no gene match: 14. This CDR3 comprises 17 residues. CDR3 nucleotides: TGCAGTGCTAGTGGAGGGGTAGGAGTAGCGGGAGGCTACGAGCAGTACTTC. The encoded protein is CSASGGVGVAGGYEQYF.

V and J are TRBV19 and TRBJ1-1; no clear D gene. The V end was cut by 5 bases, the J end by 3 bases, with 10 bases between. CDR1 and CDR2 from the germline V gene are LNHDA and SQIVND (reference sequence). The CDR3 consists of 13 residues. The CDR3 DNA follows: TGTGCCAGTAGTCGAGGCGTTTACACTGAAGCTTTCTTT. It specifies CASSRGVYTEAFF.

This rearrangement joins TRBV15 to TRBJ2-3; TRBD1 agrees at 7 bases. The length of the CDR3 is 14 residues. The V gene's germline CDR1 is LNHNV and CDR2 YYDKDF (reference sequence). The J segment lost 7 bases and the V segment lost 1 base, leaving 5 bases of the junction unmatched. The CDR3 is CATSRVRQGHTQYF. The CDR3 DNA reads TGTGCCACCAGCAGAGTAAGACAGGGCCATACGCAGTATTTT.

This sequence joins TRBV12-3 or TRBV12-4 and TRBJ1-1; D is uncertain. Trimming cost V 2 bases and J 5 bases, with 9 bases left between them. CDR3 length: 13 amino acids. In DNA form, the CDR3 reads TGTGCCAGCAGTTTACCCCCGGGAACTGAAGCTTTCTTT. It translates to CASSLPPGTEAFF.

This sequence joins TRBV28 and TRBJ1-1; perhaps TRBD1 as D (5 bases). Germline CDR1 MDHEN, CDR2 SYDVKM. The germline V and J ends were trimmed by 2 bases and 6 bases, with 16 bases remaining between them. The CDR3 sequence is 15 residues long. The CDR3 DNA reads TGTGCCAGCAGTTTAGTGTGGGGGGTTCGGGCTGAAGCTTTCTTT. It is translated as CASSLVWGVRAEAFF.

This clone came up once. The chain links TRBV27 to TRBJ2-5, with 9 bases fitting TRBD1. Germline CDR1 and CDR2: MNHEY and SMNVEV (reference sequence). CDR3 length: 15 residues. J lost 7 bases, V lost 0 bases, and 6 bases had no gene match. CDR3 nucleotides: TGTGCCAGCAGTTTATCGGAGGACAGGGGAAGGACCCAGTACTTC. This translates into CASSLSEDRGRTQYF.

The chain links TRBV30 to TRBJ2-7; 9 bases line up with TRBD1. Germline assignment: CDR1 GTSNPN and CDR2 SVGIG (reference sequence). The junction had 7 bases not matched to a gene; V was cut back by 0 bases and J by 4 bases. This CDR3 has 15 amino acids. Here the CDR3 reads CAWSVKGTGWYEQYF. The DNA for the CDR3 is TGTGCCTGGAGTGTAAAGGGGACAGGGTGGTACGAGCAGTACTTC.

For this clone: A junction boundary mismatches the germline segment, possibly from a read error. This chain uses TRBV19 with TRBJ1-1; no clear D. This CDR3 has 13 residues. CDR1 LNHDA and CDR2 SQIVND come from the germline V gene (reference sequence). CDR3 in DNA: TGTGCCAGTAGGATAGGGAGGGACACTGAAGCTTTCTTT. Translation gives CASRIGRDTEAFF.

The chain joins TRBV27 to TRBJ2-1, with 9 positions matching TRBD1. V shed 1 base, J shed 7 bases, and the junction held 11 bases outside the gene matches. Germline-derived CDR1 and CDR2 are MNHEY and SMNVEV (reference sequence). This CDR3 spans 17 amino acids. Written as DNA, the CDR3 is TGTGCCAGCAGTTTATTGACCGGGACAGGGACCCGAAATGAGCAGTTCTTC. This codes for CASSLLTGTGTRNEQFF.

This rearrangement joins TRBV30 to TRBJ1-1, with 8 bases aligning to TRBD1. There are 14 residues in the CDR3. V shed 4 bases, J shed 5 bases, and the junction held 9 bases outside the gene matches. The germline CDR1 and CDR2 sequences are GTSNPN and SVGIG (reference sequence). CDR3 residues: CAWKRGRGQTEAFF. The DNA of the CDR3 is TGTGCCTGGAAACGGGGCAGGGGGCAAACTGAAGCTTTCTTT.

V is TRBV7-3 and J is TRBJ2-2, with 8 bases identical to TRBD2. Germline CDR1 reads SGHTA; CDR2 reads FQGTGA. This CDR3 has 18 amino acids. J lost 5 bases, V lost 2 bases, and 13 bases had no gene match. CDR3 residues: CASSLEVAGGPLTGELFF. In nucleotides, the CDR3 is TGTGCCAGCAGCTTAGAGGTCGCGGGGGGTCCCTTGACCGGGGAGCTGTTTTTT.